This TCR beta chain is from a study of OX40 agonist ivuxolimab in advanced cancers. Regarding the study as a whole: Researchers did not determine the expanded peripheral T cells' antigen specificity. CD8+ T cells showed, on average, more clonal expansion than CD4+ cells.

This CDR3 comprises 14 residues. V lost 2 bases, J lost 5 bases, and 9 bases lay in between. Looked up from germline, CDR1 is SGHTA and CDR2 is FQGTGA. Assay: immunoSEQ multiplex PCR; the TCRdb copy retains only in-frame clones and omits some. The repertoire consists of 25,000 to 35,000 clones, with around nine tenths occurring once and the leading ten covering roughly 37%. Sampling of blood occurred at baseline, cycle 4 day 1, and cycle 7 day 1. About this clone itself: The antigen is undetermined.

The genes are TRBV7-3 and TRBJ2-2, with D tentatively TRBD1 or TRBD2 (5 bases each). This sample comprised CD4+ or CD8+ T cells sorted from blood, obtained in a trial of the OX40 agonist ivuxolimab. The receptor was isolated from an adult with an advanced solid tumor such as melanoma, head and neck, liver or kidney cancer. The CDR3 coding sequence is TGTGCCAGCAGCTTATACGGGACGACCGGGGAGCTGTTTTTT. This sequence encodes CASSLYGTTGELFF.